The T cell receptor (beta chain) described here comes from a study of blood T cell repertoires in COVID-19. Study as a whole: Some COVID-19 samples were acute and others convalescent; all came from the United States, Italy and Spain.

In germline, CDR1 is SEHNR, CDR2 FQNEAQ (reference sequence). V shed 5 bases, J shed 5 bases, and the junction held 3 bases outside the gene matches. This CDR3 contains 15 residues. Original methodology: Amplification with reference gene primers provided the estimates of nucleated cell counts. Clones were sequenced by immunoSEQ multiplex PCR, and TCRdb holds only the in-frame ones, with some missing. The V and J calls and clone size are taken from that table; D and trimming were inferred from the DNA. The table has about 150,000 clones, over 80% seen once. The receptor's source is a woman aged 55-69 years with acute or convalescent COVID-19. Input material: peripheral blood. The chain has TRBV7-9 and TRBJ2-1; 13 nucleotides align to TRBD2. In nucleotides, the CDR3 is TGTGCCAGCAGCCCGACTAGCGGGGGGAACAATGAGCAGTTCTTC. Protein product: CASSPTSGGNNEQFF.